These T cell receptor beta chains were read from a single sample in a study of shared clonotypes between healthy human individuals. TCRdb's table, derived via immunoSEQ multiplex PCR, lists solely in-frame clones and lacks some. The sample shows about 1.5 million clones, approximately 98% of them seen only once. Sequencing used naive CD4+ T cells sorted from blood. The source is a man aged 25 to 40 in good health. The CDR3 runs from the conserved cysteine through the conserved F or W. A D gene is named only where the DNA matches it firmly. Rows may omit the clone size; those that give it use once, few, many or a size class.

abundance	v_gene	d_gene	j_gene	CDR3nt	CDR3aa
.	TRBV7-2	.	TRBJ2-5	TGTGCCAGCAGCCCGATGGGACAACCGACCCAGTACTTC	CASSPMGQPTQYF
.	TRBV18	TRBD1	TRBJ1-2	TGTGCCAGCTCCCCCCAGGCAGGGGGCGAGGAGGGCTACACCTTC	CASSPQAGGEEGYTF
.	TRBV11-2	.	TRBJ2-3	TGTGCCAGCAGCTTGGCAGGGACAGATACGCAGTATTTT	CASSLAGTDTQYF
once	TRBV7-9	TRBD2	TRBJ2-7	TGTGCCAGCAGACCTCCAACCGGATATAGCGGGGGTTACGAGCAGTACTTC	CASRPPTGYSGGYEQYF
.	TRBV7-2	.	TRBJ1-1	TGTGCCAGCAACGCCCCACCGGGACTAAGTATTGTGAACACTGAAGCTTTCTTT	CASNAPPGLSIVNTEAFF
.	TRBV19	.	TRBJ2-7	TGTGCCAGTAGTGGGGCAGTCTCCTACGAGCAGTACTTC	CASSGAVSYEQYF
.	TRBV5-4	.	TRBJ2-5	TGTGCCAGCAGCTCGGATGGGGGGCGACAAGAGACCCAGTACTTC	CASSSDGGRQETQYF
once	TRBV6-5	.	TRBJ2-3	TGTGCCAGCAGGGCGTCGGGCACAGATACGCAGTATTTT	CASRASGTDTQYF
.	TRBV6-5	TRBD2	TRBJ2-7	TGTGCCAGCACCCAAGGTGGCGGGAGCTCCTACGAGCAGTACTTC	CASTQGGGSSYEQYF
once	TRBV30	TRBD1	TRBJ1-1	TGTGCCTGGAGTAGGGGGCAGGGGGCGATTGCTTTCTTT	CAWSRGQGAIAFF
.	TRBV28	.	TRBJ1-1	TGTGCCAGCAGTTTACAGGGAGTTGGAGCTTTCTTT	CASSLQGVGAFF
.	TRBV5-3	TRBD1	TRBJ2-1	TGTGCCAGAACCACCAAGCCAATGGAAGGGACAGGGTTTAATGAGCAGTTCTTC	CARTTKPMEGTGFNEQFF
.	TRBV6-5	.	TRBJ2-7	TGTGCCAGCAGTTTGGCATGGGCGGGGTACGAGCAGTACTTC	CASSLAWAGYEQYF
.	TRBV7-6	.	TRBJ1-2	TGTGCCAGCAGGGATTACCGAGGGGGGAACTATGGCTACACCTTC	CASRDYRGGNYGYTF
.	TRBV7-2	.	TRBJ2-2	TGTGCCAGCAGCCCAAGGACTAACGGCGGGGAGCTGTTTTTT	CASSPRTNGGELFF
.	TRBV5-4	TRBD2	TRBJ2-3	TGTGCCAGCAGCTCGAGCGGGAGGGCCTGGGATACGCAGTATTTT	CASSSSGRAWDTQYF
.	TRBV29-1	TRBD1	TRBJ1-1	TGCAGCGGGGCTGGGACAGGTGAAGCTTTCTTT	CSGAGTGEAFF
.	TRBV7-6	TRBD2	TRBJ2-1	TGTGCCAGCAGCTACTCCGGGACTAGCGACAATGAGCAGTTCTTC	CASSYSGTSDNEQFF
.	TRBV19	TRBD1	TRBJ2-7	TGTGCCAGTAGTATCAGGGGGACGGCCTACGAGCAGTACTTC	CASSIRGTAYEQYF
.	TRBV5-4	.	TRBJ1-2	TGTGCCAGCAGCTTGGATGCAGGGGCAATCCCTCGGCGAGACTACACCTTC	CASSLDAGAIPRRDYTF
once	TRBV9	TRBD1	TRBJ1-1	TGTGCCAGCAGCGCCCGACAGGGCTCTGGCACTGAAGCTTTCTTT	CASSARQGSGTEAFF
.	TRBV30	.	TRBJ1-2	TGTGCCTGGAAGGACAGTGCAAACTATGGCTACACCTTC	CAWKDSANYGYTF
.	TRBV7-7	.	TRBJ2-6	TGTGCCAGCAGTTCCTCCTCTGGGGCCAACGTCCTGACTTTC	CASSSSSGANVLTF
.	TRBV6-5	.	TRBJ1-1	TGTGCCAGCAGTTACGGAGGACAAGAAGCTTTCTTT	CASSYGGQEAFF
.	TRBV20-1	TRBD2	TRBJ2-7	TGCAGTGCACCCAGGGCGGGAGTGCAGTACTTC	CSAPRAGVQYF
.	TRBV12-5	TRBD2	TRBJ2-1	TGTGCTAGTGGTTTCTCGACTAGCGGGAGGGCCAATGAGCAGTTCTTC	CASGFSTSGRANEQFF
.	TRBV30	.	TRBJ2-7	TGTGCCTGGAGTAGGCGACAAAACTACGAGCAGTACTTC	CAWSRRQNYEQYF
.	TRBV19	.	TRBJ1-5	TGTGCCAGTAGTATGGGTAGGGCTGGTGGGGCCCAGCATTTT	CASSMGRAGGAQHF
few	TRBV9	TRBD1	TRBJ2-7	TGTGCCAGCAGCGCCGGACAGGGGGACTACGAGCAGTACTTC	CASSAGQGDYEQYF
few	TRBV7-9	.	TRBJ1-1	TGTGCCAGCAGCTTAAGAAGGGACACTGAAGCTTTCTTT	CASSLRRDTEAFF
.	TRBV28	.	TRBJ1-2	TGTGCCAGCATGGTGTCGGGGGGGTATGGCTACACCTTC	CASMVSGGYGYTF
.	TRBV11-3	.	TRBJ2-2	TGTGCCAGCAGCTTAGGGAGGGAGTGGGGCACCGGGGAGCTGTTTTTT	CASSLGREWGTGELFF
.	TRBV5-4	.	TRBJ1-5	TGTGCCAGCAGCTCCGGACAAAATCAGCCCCAGCATTTT	CASSSGQNQPQHF
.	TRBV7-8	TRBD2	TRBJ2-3	TGTGCCAGCAGCTTCCCAGCGGGAGCATCAGATACGCAGTATTTT	CASSFPAGASDTQYF
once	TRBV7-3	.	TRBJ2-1	TGTGCCAGCAGCTTAAGCACAGTCAATGAGCAGTTCTTC	CASSLSTVNEQFF
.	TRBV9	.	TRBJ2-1	TGTGCCAGCACCCGTAGTAACCTAGCGAGGGATGAGCAGTTCTTC	CASTRSNLARDEQFF
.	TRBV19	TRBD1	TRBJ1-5	TGTGCCACGGGACAAGGACAGGGGTTAGGTCAGCCCCAGCATTTT	CATGQGQGLGQPQHF
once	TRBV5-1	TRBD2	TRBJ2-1	TGCGCCAGCAGCGAGTCCCTAGCGGGAGGATTTTATGAGCAGTTCTTC	CASSESLAGGFYEQFF
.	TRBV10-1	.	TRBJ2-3	TGCGCCAGCAGTGAGATAACGGGGTACGGCACAGATACGCAGTATTTT	CASSEITGYGTDTQYF
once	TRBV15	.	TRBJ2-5	TGTGCCACCAGCAGAGATCTGGCTGGAGAGCCCCAGTACTTC	CATSRDLAGEPQYF
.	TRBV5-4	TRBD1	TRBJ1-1	TGTGCCAGCAGCGCGGACAGGGGGCGGATTCCGGTGGACACTGAAGCTTTCTTT	CASSADRGRIPVDTEAFF
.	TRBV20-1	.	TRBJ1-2	TGCAGTACTCCCCAACGAGATGGCTACACCTTC	CSTPQRDGYTF
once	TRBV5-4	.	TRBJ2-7	TGTGCCAGCAGCCCCTCGGTCCCTCAGATGGGCGAGCAGTACTTC	CASSPSVPQMGEQYF
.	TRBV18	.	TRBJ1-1	TGTGCCAGCTCACCATTTCCGGGCACTGAAGCTTTCTTT	CASSPFPGTEAFF
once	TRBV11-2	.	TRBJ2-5	TGTGCCACCAGCCGGGAACAAGAGACCCAGTACTTC	CATSREQETQYF
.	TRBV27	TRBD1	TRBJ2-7	TGTGCCAGCAGTCCGGGGACAGCCACCTTTTCCTACGAGCAGTACTTC	CASSPGTATFSYEQYF
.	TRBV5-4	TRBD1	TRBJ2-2	TGTGCCAGCAGCCGACGGGACAGGGTGAACACCGGGGAGCTGTTTTTT	CASSRRDRVNTGELFF
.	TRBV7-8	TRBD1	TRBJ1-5	TGTGCCAGCAGCTTAGACTCGCAAGGACAGGGAAGAAATCAGCCCCAGCATTTT	CASSLDSQGQGRNQPQHF
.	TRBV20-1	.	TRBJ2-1	TGCAGTGCAAAGACAGTTCCTGAGCAGTTCTTC	CSAKTVPEQFF
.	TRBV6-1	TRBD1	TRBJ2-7	TGTGCCAGCAGTCTTGGGACAGATTTATACGAGCAGTACTTC	CASSLGTDLYEQYF
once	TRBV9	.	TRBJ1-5	TGTGCCAGCAGCAAGGGACCTTACAATCAGCCCCAGCATTTT	CASSKGPYNQPQHF
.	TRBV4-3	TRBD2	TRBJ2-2	TGCGCCAGCAGCCAAGGGTGGACGGCGGGACTAGCGGGAGGGCCAGATACCGGGGAGCTGTTTTTT	CASSQGWTAGLAGGPDTGELFF
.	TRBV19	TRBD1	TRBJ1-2	TGTGCCAGTAGTATATGGGGCGGCACAGGGGCTAGCTACACCTTC	CASSIWGGTGASYTF
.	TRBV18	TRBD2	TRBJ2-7	TGTGCCAGCTCACCGGATTTAGCGGGAGGGAGTGAGCAGTACTTC	CASSPDLAGGSEQYF